This passage covers 22 T cell receptor beta chains from one sample sequenced in a study of tumor-infiltrating lymphocytes in oesophageal squamous cell carcinoma. TCRdb re-derived calls from the PCR reads in MiXCR, one entry per CDR3 protein. In the table there are approximately 19,000 distinct CDR3 sequences, about 50% of which are singletons. The sequenced material came from esophageal tumor tissue. The receptors stem from a male donor with esophageal squamous cell carcinoma.

The chain carries TRBV5-1 and TRBJ1-6; D is unresolved. The V and J ends lost 2 bases and 5 bases respectively, with 8 bases between them. The CDR3 consists of 14 residues. The germline CDR1 and CDR2 sequences are SGHRS and YFSETQ. The CDR3 nucleotides read TGCGCCAGCAGCTTAAGGGCGGATAATTCACCCCTCCACTTT. As protein: CASSLRADNSPLHF.

This chain uses TRBV28 with TRBJ2-1, with 7 bases lining up with TRBD1. This CDR3 comprises 15 residues. The germline V gene has CDR1 MDHEN and CDR2 SYDVKM. Germline trimming cut 1 base from V and 7 bases from J; bases unmatched to any gene: 7. The CDR3 spells CASSLSAGGWNEQFF. CDR3 in DNA: TGTGCCAGCAGTTTATCGGCAGGGGGTTGGAATGAGCAGTTCTTC.

V and J are TRBV28 and TRBJ2-5; D is unresolved. Matching the DNA end better, TRBJ2-1 makes the J call doubtful. Germline V lookup: CDR1 MDHEN, CDR2 SYDVKM. There are 10 residues in the CDR3. CDR3 amino acids: CACGINEQFF. In DNA form, the CDR3 reads TGTGCCTGTGGGATAAATGAGCAGTTCTTC.

This clonotype has a handful of counts. The chain joins TRBV7-2 to TRBJ2-4; either TRBD1 or TRBD2 may fit D (5 bases each). The CDR3 contains 12 residues. Germline-derived CDR1 and CDR2 are SGHTA and FQGNSA. V was shortened by 0 bases and J by 13 bases, with 10 bases between the two germline ends. CDR3 sequence reads: CASSLARGEQYF. CDR3 bases: TGTGCCAGCAGCTTAGCGCGAGGGGAGCAGTACTTC.

Note on this clonotype: The missing conserved phenylalanine or tryptophan at the end of this CDR3 makes a read error likely. It is unclear where the CDR3 begins or ends on the DNA, so no DNA is shown, and the CDR3 is as TCRdb lists it. V usage is TRBV11-2 and J usage is TRBJ2-6; TRBD1 is taken as the D call from the table, unchecked against the DNA. Germline-derived CDR1 and CDR2 are SGHAT and FQNNGV. The CDR3 region is 14 residues in length, termini included. CDR3 in amino acids: CASSPQAYEQYFGA.

This clonotype was detected ten times or more. The genes are TRBV28 and TRBJ2-7, with 11 bases aligning to TRBD1. CDR1 and CDR2 from the germline V gene are MDHEN and SYDVKM. The CDR3 spans 16 residues. Trimming removed 3 bases from V and 4 bases from J; junction bases left unmatched: 8. The CDR3 is CASSLVRDRGRYEQYF. CDR3 nucleotide sequence: TGTGCCAGCAGTTTGGTCCGGGACAGGGGGAGGTACGAGCAGTACTTC.

A remark on this clonotype: The germline gene is not matched at one end of the junction; a read error may be the cause. V usage is TRBV7-6 and J usage is TRBJ2-5; D gene ambiguous. CDR1 and CDR2 from the germline V gene are SGHVS and FNYEAQ. The CDR3 spans 14 residues. CDR3 in amino acids: CASSLGGPPETQYF. CDR3 nucleotide sequence: TGTGCTAGCAGCTTAGGTGGGCCCCCAGAGACCCAGTACTTC.

This clonotype was seen more than once but under ten times. The CDR3 sequence: CASCRFGNEQFF. CDR3 coding DNA: TGTGCCAGCTGCCGCTTTGGGAATGAGCAGTTCTTC. V gene TRBV6-1 combines with J gene TRBJ2-1; D call uncertain. The CDR3 totals 12 residues. The germline V gene has CDR1 MNHNS and CDR2 SASEGT. The V and J ends lost 8 bases and 7 bases respectively, with 12 bases between them.

This clonotype was detected a few times. CDR3 in amino acids: CSAEWGLAKNIQYF. The CDR3 DNA reads TGCAGTGCCGAGTGGGGTCTAGCCAAAAACATTCAGTACTTC. The genes are TRBV20-1 and TRBJ2-4; no clear D gene. From germline, CDR1 is DFQATT and CDR2 SNEGSKA (reference sequence). There are 14 residues in the CDR3. V lost 6 bases and J 0 bases, leaving 12 bases between the germline ends.

The J gene is TRBJ2-3, the V gene TRBV7-2; D is possibly TRBD1 (6 bases). Germline values: CDR1 SGHTA, CDR2 FQGNSA. The CDR3 length is 13 residues. V lost 2 bases, J lost 10 bases, and 13 bases lay in between. CDR3 DNA: TGTGCCAGCAGCTTATCCCCAGGGGATCCGCAGTATTTT. Translation gives CASSLSPGDPQYF.

The chain couples TRBV6-1 to TRBJ2-7; D unclear. The CDR3 extends over 12 amino acids. V was trimmed by 6 bases and J by 3 bases, leaving 9 bases between them. CDR1 MNHNS and CDR2 SASEGT come from the germline V gene. The CDR3 region has the DNA TGTGCCAGCAGGACCACGGGCTACGAGCAGTACTTC. Residues: CASRTTGYEQYF.

This clonotype was seen at least ten times. The chain uses TRBV10-2 and TRBJ1-1; D uncertain. The germline V and J ends were trimmed by 8 bases and 0 bases, with 13 bases remaining between them. The CDR3 is 14 amino acids. CDR1 WSHSY and CDR2 SAAADI come from the germline V gene. The CDR3 nucleotides are TGCGCCAGCGGATCCCCCCAATTGAACACTGAAGCTTTCTTT. This encodes CASGSPQLNTEAFF.

The rearrangement links TRBV19 to TRBJ2-6, with 7 positions matching TRBD2. The J call may be incorrect, as the DNA end agrees better with TRBJ2-1. The germline CDR1 and CDR2 sequences are LNHDA and SQIVND (reference sequence). This CDR3 is built from 13 residues. The DNA for the CDR3 is TGTGCCAGTAGCAGACGGGAGGTTAATGAGCAGTTCTTC. This sequence encodes CASSRREVNEQFF.

By its share, this clonotype is medium-sized (0.01 to 0.1%). The rearrangement uses TRBV7-9 and TRBJ2-3, with D possibly TRBD2 on 6 matching bases. V was clipped by 5 bases and J by 1 base, with 16 bases between them. This CDR3 is 16 amino acids long. The germline V gene has CDR1 SEHNR and CDR2 FQNEAQ (reference sequence). CDR3 DNA sequence: TGTGCCAGCAGCCCGACCCTAGCGCAACGCACAGATACGCAGTATTTT. This gives the protein CASSPTLAQRTDTQYF.

The chain uses TRBV7-3 and TRBJ1-6; tentatively, D is TRBD1 (6 bases). The CDR3 sequence is 15 residues long. Trimming removed 5 bases from V and 7 bases from J, with 15 bases in between. The V gene's germline CDR1 is SGHTA and CDR2 FQGTGA. The CDR3, as DNA: TGTGCCAGCAGCGCTACCCGACAGGAGAATTCACCCCTCCACTTT. Encoded protein: CASSATRQENSPLHF. The full variable domain, rest sourced from reference TRBV7-3 and TRBJ1-6, is GAGVSQTPSNKVTEKGKYVELRCDPISGHTALYWYRQSLGQGPEFLIYFQGTGAADDSGLPNDRFFAVRPEGSVSTLKIQRTERGDSAVYLCASSATRQENSPLHFGNGTRLTVT.

This clonotype was counted ten times or more. V is TRBV2 and J is TRBJ2-2; maybe TRBD1 (5 bases). The CDR3 runs to 12 residues. The V end was cut by 8 bases, the J end by 4 bases, with 8 bases between. Per the germline V gene, CDR1 is SNHLY and CDR2 is FYNNEI. The CDR3 region is CASDRSTGELFF. CDR3 nucleotide sequence: TGTGCCAGCGACAGATCCACCGGGGAGCTGTTTTTT.

This clonotype was seen a handful of times. A read error is likely, as this CDR3 ends without the conserved phenylalanine or tryptophan. The limits of the CDR3 on the DNA are not certain, so only TCRdb's listed CDR3 is given. J is TRBJ2-6 and V is TRBV7-2; the D call in the table, TRBD1, was not verified against the DNA. The CDR3 length equals 15 residues, ends included. The germline CDR1 and CDR2 sequences are SGHTA and FQGNSA. CDR3 protein: CASSLSGGETQYFGA.

The chain combines TRBV6-5 with TRBJ2-7, with D uncertain. Trimming removed 4 bases at V and 0 bases at J, with 4 bases between. The CDR3 has 12 residues. Germline lookup yields CDR1 MNHEY and CDR2 SVGAGI. The CDR3 loop is CASSSSSYEQYF. The CDR3 DNA is TGTGCCAGCAGTTCCTCCTCCTACGAGCAGTACTTC.

The chain has TRBV28 and TRBJ2-1, with 7 positions matching TRBD2. The CDR3 spans 13 residues. Germline V gene sequence: CDR1 MDHEN, CDR2 SYDVKM. V trimming: 7 bases; J trimming: 4 bases; junction bases outside the gene matches: 4. In DNA form, the CDR3 reads TGTGCCAGCACTGGGGGACTATACAATGAGCAGTTCTTC. Encoded protein: CASTGGLYNEQFF. The variable domain in full, completed from reference TRBV28 and TRBJ2-1, reads DVKVTQSSRYLVKRTGEKVFLECVQDMDHENMFWYRQDPGLGLRLIYFSYDVKMKEKGDIPEGYSVSREKKERFSLILESASTNQTSMYLCASTGGLYNEQFFGPGTRLTVL.

Remarks on this clonotype: Because the CDR3 is missing its conserved closing phenylalanine or tryptophan, this is likely a read error. The chain links TRBV12-3 or TRBV12-4 to TRBJ2-3; D might be TRBD2 (6 bases). Trimming cost V 5 bases and J 2 bases, with 14 bases left between them. CDR3 length equals 15 residues. CDR3 in amino acids: CASSTLADYTDTQYL. The CDR3 nucleotides are TGTGCCAGCAGTACCTTAGCGGACTACACAGATACGCAGTATTTA.

By share of the sample, this clonotype is medium-sized. The genes are TRBV7-2 and TRBJ1-1, with TRBD1 as a possible D gene (5 bases). Between the trimmed V and J ends, which lost 1 base and 3 bases, there was a span of 12 bases. Germline V gives CDR1 SGHTA, CDR2 FQGNSA. The CDR3 consists of 15 residues. CDR3 DNA sequence: TGTGCCAGCAGCTTAGTAAGTGGAGGGGACACTGAAGCTTTCTTT. The encoded protein is CASSLVSGGDTEAFF.

The V and J genes are TRBV7-2 and TRBJ2-1; D gene uncertain. The J call may be incorrect, as the DNA end agrees better with TRBJ2-7. This CDR3 contains 13 residues. Germline V gives CDR1 SGHTA, CDR2 FQGNSA. Here the CDR3 reads CASSYTRAYEQYF. CDR3 nucleotides: TGTGCCAGCAGCTATACACGGGCCTACGAGCAGTACTTC.